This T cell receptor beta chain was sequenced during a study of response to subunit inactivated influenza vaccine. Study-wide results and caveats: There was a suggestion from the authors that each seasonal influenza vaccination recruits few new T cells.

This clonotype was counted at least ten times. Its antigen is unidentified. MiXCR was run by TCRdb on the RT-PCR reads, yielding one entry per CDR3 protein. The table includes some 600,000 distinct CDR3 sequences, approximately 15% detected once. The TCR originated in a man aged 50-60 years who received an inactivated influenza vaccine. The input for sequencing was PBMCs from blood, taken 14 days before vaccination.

In DNA form, the CDR3 reads TGTGCCATCAGTGAGTCAAGGGTCTCCTACGAGCAGTACTTC. The encoded protein is CAISESRVSYEQYF. The gene calls are TRBV10-3 and TRBJ2-7, with D unresolved. Germline V lookup: CDR1 ENHRY, CDR2 SYGVKD. The CDR3 spans 14 residues. Trimming took 0 bases from V and 0 from J, leaving 6 bases between them.